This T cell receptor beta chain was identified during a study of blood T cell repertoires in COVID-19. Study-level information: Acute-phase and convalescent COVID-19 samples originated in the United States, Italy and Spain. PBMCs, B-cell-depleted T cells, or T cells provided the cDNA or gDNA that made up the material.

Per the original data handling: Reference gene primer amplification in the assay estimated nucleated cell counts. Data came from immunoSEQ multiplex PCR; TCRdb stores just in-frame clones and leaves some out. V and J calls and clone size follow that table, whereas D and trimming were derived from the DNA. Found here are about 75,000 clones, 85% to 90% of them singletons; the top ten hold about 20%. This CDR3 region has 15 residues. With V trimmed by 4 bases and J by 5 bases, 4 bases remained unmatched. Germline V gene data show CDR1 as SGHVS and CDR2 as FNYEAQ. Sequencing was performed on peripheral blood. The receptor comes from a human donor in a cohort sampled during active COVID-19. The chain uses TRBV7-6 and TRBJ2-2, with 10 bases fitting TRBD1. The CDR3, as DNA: TGTGCCAGCAGCTCAAGGACAGGGGGTACCGGGGAGCTGTTTTTT. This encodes CASSSRTGGTGELFF.